The 17 T cell receptor beta chains presented below share a single source sample, sequenced in a study of control samples from healthy donors and cancer patients. Assay used: immunoSEQ multiplex PCR; TCRdb lists only in-frame clones, some missing. The sample contains approximately 130,000 clones, about 87% of which appear only once. Input material: blood. The receptor source for this set is a man aged 25 to 40 in good health.

The chain joins TRBV7-2 to TRBJ2-2; a weak D match, TRBD2 (5 bases). Germline CDR1 and CDR2: SGHTA and FQGNSA. This CDR3 comprises 13 residues. V dropped 4 bases and J dropped 7 bases, with 10 bases sitting between them. The CDR3 DNA reads as TGTGCCAGCAGCTCCTTCGGGGACGGGGAGCTGTTTTTT. Protein: CASSSFGDGELFF.

This chain connects TRBV7-2 to TRBJ2-3, with 8 bases lining up with TRBD2. This CDR3 is 17 amino acids long. The junction had 16 bases not matched to a gene; V was cut back by 7 bases and J by 4 bases. From germline, CDR1 is SGHTA and CDR2 FQGNSA. The CDR3 here is CASTQALRGGRADTQYF. The CDR3 DNA reads TGTGCCAGCACCCAGGCCCTGCGCGGGGGGCGGGCAGATACGCAGTATTTT.

The rearrangement uses TRBV6-5 and TRBJ2-1, with D unresolved. CDR1 is MNHEY, CDR2 SVGAGI, per germline. The CDR3 has 15 residues. Trimming took off 6 bases at V and 6 bases at J, with 18 bases between the two ends. Here the CDR3 DNA reads TGTGCCAGCAGCTGGTACCGGGTCGGAAGCAATGAGCAGTTCTTC. Translating it yields CASSWYRVGSNEQFF.

In this sample, this clone turned up once. The CDR3 bases are TGCGCCAGCAGTGAGTCGAAGGCAGGGACGGGCTATGGCTACACCTTC. As protein: CASSESKAGTGYGYTF. The V gene is TRBV10-2, the J gene TRBJ1-2; D might be TRBD1 (5 bases). The CDR3 has 16 residues. V shed 0 bases and J shed 4 bases, with 15 bases lying between them. In germline, CDR1 is WSHSY, CDR2 SAAADI.

V usage is TRBV24-1 and J usage is TRBJ1-3; the match to TRBD1 covers 11 bases. The ends lost 0 bases at V and 3 bases at J; junction bases unmatched: 9. Germline V gives CDR1 KGHDR, CDR2 SFDVKD. The CDR3 covers 19 residues. DNA for the CDR3: TGTGCCACCAGTGATTTGGGGGGACAGGGGGAACTAGATGGAAACACCATATATTTT. Translated, it gives CATSDLGGQGELDGNTIYF.

The gene calls are TRBV10-3 and TRBJ1-5; no definite D call. Germline V CDR1 and CDR2: ENHRY, SYGVKD. The V end lost 3 bases, the J end lost 0 bases, and 6 bases lay between the germline ends. There are 14 residues in the CDR3. DNA for the CDR3: TGTGCCATCAGTGATTCCCGTAGCAATCAGCCCCAGCATTTT. This translates into CAISDSRSNQPQHF.

V and J are TRBV11-3 and TRBJ1-4; 12 bases line up with TRBD1. This CDR3 contains 15 residues. Germline-derived CDR1 and CDR2 are SGHNT and YENEEA. Trimming cost V 5 bases and J 8 bases; bases outside gene matches: 6. CDR3 sequence: CASSRGTGGGEKLFF. The CDR3 coding sequence is TGTGCCAGCAGCCGTGGGACAGGGGGCGGGGAAAAACTGTTTTTT.

The CDR3: CASSLGPDPATNEKLFF. CDR3 nucleotide sequence: TGTGCCAGCAGCTTGGGGCCGGATCCTGCAACTAATGAAAAACTGTTTTTT. The rearrangement uses TRBV5-5 and TRBJ1-4; unclear D gene. This CDR3 spans 17 amino acids. The ends were cut back, 0 bases at V and 0 bases at J, with 12 bases in the middle. Germline values: CDR1 SGHKS, CDR2 YYEKEE (reference sequence).

V and J are TRBV2 and TRBJ1-2; no clear D. Trimming shortened V by 8 bases and J by 4 bases, and 17 bases separated the two germline ends. Germline V gives CDR1 SNHLY, CDR2 FYNNEI. The CDR3 covers 14 residues. CDR3 coding DNA: TGTGCCAGCGGAAGACGTGGCCGTACCTATGGCTACACCTTC. It translates to CASGRRGRTYGYTF.

The chain joins TRBV6-1 to TRBJ1-5; no clear D gene. The CDR3 runs 13 residues. The V gene lost 2 bases and the J gene lost 1 base, with 3 bases spanning the gap. Looked up from germline, CDR1 is MNHNS and CDR2 is SASEGT. The CDR3 DNA is TGTGCCAGCAGTGAACAAAGCAATCAGCCCCAGCATTTT. The encoded protein is CASSEQSNQPQHF.

This sequence joins TRBV28 and TRBJ1-5, with D perhaps TRBD1 (5 bases). The CDR3 has 15 residues. Trimming cost V 3 bases and J 1 base, with 10 bases left between them. Germline V gene lookup returns CDR1 MDHEN and CDR2 SYDVKM. The CDR3: CASSFLTDSNQPQHF. The CDR3 DNA is TGTGCCAGCAGTTTCCTGACAGACAGCAATCAGCCCCAGCATTTT.

This chain joins TRBV11-2 and TRBJ2-3; 8 bases match TRBD2. Germline CDR1 reads SGHAT; CDR2 reads FQNNGV. Unmatched junction bases numbered 9, after V lost 2 bases and J lost 2 bases. The CDR3 covers 17 residues. The CDR3 coding sequence is TGTGCCAGCAGCTTACGGGCCGCGGGGGGATACACAGATACGCAGTATTTT. This gives the protein CASSLRAAGGYTDTQYF.

The V gene is TRBV30, the J gene TRBJ1-1; D may be TRBD1 (6 bases). Deletions cut 8 bases from V and 5 bases from J, with 12 bases between. Germline CDR1 and CDR2: GTSNPN and SVGIG (reference sequence). The length of the CDR3 is 11 residues. The CDR3 is CAIQGGTEAFF. The CDR3 bases are TGTGCCATACAGGGCGGGACTGAAGCTTTCTTT.

This clone was observed a handful of times. The rearrangement links TRBV7-2 to TRBJ2-3; D unclear. The CDR3 spans 14 residues. V lost 1 base and J 3 bases, leaving 8 bases between the germline ends. Germline CDR1 SGHTA, CDR2 FQGNSA. The DNA for the CDR3 is TGTGCCAGCAGCTTAGGGCTCTTAACAGATACGCAGTATTTT. It encodes CASSLGLLTDTQYF.

The chain couples TRBV29-1 to TRBJ2-3, with D possibly being TRBD1 (6 bases). CDR3 length: 12 amino acids. CDR1 SQVTM and CDR2 ANQGSEA come from the germline V gene. In DNA form, the CDR3 reads TGCACCTTACGGGACATCACAGATACGCAGTATTTT. Translating it yields CTLRDITDTQYF.

The J gene is TRBJ2-2, the V gene TRBV7-3; D is perhaps TRBD2 (5 bases). V was trimmed by 6 bases and J by 4 bases, leaving 6 bases between them. There are 12 residues in the CDR3. CDR1 and CDR2 (germline): SGHTA, FQGTGA. Here the CDR3 reads CASSTSTGELFF. The DNA for the CDR3 is TGTGCCAGCAGTACTAGCACCGGGGAGCTGTTTTTT. The variable domain in full, with the rest retrieved from reference TRBV7-3 and TRBJ2-2, is GAGVSQTPSNKVTEKGKYVELRCDPISGHTALYWYRQSLGQGPEFLIYFQGTGAADDSGLPNDRFFAVRPEGSVSTLKIQRTERGDSAVYLCASSTSTGELFFGEGSRLTVL.

The chain carries TRBV12-3 or TRBV12-4 and TRBJ2-7, with unresolved D. This CDR3 is 12 amino acids long. V was cut by 2 bases and J by 2 bases, with 4 bases left in between. CDR3 coding DNA: TGTGCCAGCAGTTTAAGGACCTACGAGCAGTACTTC. Protein sequence: CASSLRTYEQYF.